A selection of T cell receptor beta chains follows, all from one sample in a study of a mutant IDH1 vaccine in newly diagnosed glioma. The assay was immunoSEQ multiplex PCR, and TCRdb's table has in-frame clones only and misses some. Of roughly 38,000 clones detected, approximately 82% appear once; the ten largest clones hold approximately 18%. The antigens of these receptors remain unknown. The sequences come from PBMCs, collected from a glioma patient whose treatment included an IDH1 peptide vaccine. Receptor source: a man younger than 35 with glioma. Some clones in this sample may be carry-over from other donors' samples. Each CDR3 is given with its conserved first and last residue. D genes are given only for firm matches. Where a row states a size, it is once, few, many or the class of an expanded clone; other rows omit it.

j_call,clone_size,d_call,v_call,cdr3_nt,cdr3_aa
TRBJ1-1,once,-,TRBV7-8,TGTGCCAGCAGCTTAGGGATGAACACTGAAGCTTTCTTT,CASSLGMNTEAFF
TRBJ1-1,-,-,TRBV13,TGTGCCAGCAGCTCCTCAAACACTGAAGCTTTCTTT,CASSSSNTEAFF
TRBJ2-2,-,TRBD2,TRBV14,TGTGCCAGCAGCCAAGCACTAGCGGGTACCGGGGAGCTGTTTTTT,CASSQALAGTGELFF
TRBJ1-4,-,TRBD1,TRBV4-1,TGCGCCAGCAGCCAACACGGGACAGGGAATGAAAAACTGTTTTTT,CASSQHGTGNEKLFF
TRBJ1-6,once,-,TRBV18,TGTGCCAGCTCACCGGGGAGGGGAGGTGATTCACCCCTCCACTTT,CASSPGRGGDSPLHF
TRBJ2-3,once,-,TRBV5-1,TGCGCCAGCAGCTTGGCCGGGGATACGCAGTATTTT,CASSLAGDTQYF
TRBJ2-3,-,-,TRBV19,TGTGCCAGTAGTATCGCCAGCTCGGCGGATACGCAGTATTTT,CASSIASSADTQYF
TRBJ1-2,few,TRBD1,TRBV4-1,TGCGCCAGCAGCCAAGATCCAGGGGGAAGCTATGGCTACACCTTC,CASSQDPGGSYGYTF
TRBJ1-2,-,-,TRBV29-1,TGCAGCGTTGTTTCCCTCGGCTATGGCTACACCTTC,CSVVSLGYGYTF
TRBJ1-2,once,-,TRBV7-2,TGTGCCAGCAGCCCAAACAGGAAGGTGGGGGAAGGCTACACCTTC,CASSPNRKVGEGYTF
TRBJ2-2,-,-,TRBV5-1,TGCGCCAGCAGCTTGCATAACAGGGACACCGGGGAGCTGTTTTTT,CASSLHNRDTGELFF
TRBJ1-1,-,-,TRBV19,TGTGCCAGTAGTATAGGCAGCACTGAAGCTTTCTTT,CASSIGSTEAFF
TRBJ1-4,-,TRBD1,TRBV5-1,TGCGCCAGCAGCCTAGGGCGGGACAGCAAATTTTCTAATGAAAAACTGTTTTTT,CASSLGRDSKFSNEKLFF
TRBJ1-2,-,-,TRBV7-2,TGTGCCAGCAGCTTTCAAAGGCGAGGAGATGGCTACACCTTC,CASSFQRRGDGYTF
TRBJ1-1,-,-,TRBV5-1,TGCGCCAGCAGCTTGGCAGGGGCTTTCTTTGCTGAAGCTTTCTTT,CASSLAGAFFAEAFF
TRBJ2-7,-,-,TRBV15,TGTGCCACCAGCAGAGATAAGGTGGGGGCCGTTTACGAGCAGTACTTC,CATSRDKVGAVYEQYF
TRBJ1-2,-,-,TRBV7-9,TGTGCCAGCAGCTTAGTGGGGCCAGCTAACTATGGCTACACCTTC,CASSLVGPANYGYTF
TRBJ1-1,-,-,TRBV7-6,TGTGCCAGCAGCCCGTCCCTGAACACTGAAGCTTTCTTT,CASSPSLNTEAFF
TRBJ1-1,once,-,TRBV5-1,TGCGCCAGCAGCTCCCGGGTTGGGGGGCGTCGGTCTGAAGCTTTCTTT,CASSSRVGGRRSEAFF
TRBJ2-6,-,-,TRBV7-2,TGTGCCAGCAGCCCCCAGGCCGTCTCTGGGGCCAACGTCCTGACTTTC,CASSPQAVSGANVLTF
TRBJ1-2,-,TRBD1,TRBV11-2,TGTGCCAGCAGCTTAGCCATGCCGGGACAGTCTGGCTACACCTTC,CASSLAMPGQSGYTF
TRBJ2-5,-,-,TRBV7-2,TGTGCCAGCAGCTATACGGGACGCAATCGGGGGGAGACCCAGTACTTC,CASSYTGRNRGETQYF
TRBJ2-7,-,TRBD1,TRBV30,TGTGCCTGGAGAGCTGACAGGGGGCTTACCTACGAGCAGTACTTC,CAWRADRGLTYEQYF
TRBJ1-1,-,-,TRBV4-3,TGCGCCAGCAGCCAAGGCAGGAGTTACACTGAAGCTTTCTTT,CASSQGRSYTEAFF
TRBJ1-5,-,TRBD1,TRBV27,TGTGCCAGCAGTCGAAAGCGGACAGGGGGCGATCAGCCCCAGCATTTT,CASSRKRTGGDQPQHF
TRBJ2-3,once,-,TRBV10-3,TGTGCCATGAAGGACACCTCTAGCACAGATACGCAGTATTTT,CAMKDTSSTDTQYF
TRBJ2-1,few,-,TRBV5-1,TGCGCCAGCAGCTTGGGGCAGGGGAATGAGCAGTTCTTC,CASSLGQGNEQFF
TRBJ1-3,-,-,TRBV7-6,TGTGCCAGCAGCCTCGAACCTCCGGGAGGCTTCCTTAAGAGAGGAAACACCATATATTTT,CASSLEPPGGFLKRGNTIYF
TRBJ2-2,-,-,TRBV7-9,TGTGCCAGCAGCTTACCAGCAGCAACCGGGGAGCTGTTTTTT,CASSLPAATGELFF
TRBJ2-5,-,-,TRBV2,TGTGCCAGCAGTCCGAAAGAGACCCAGTACTTC,CASSPKETQYF
TRBJ2-3,once,-,TRBV4-1,TGCGCCAGCAAAAGGGGGGAGGGCACAGATACGCAGTATTTT,CASKRGEGTDTQYF
TRBJ2-7,-,TRBD2,TRBV19,TGTGCCAGTAGAGGGGGACTAGCGGGAGGCGAGCAGTACTTC,CASRGGLAGGEQYF
TRBJ1-3,-,TRBD1,TRBV7-2,TGTGCCAGCAGCTACGGACAGGGGGCGCGAGGAAACACCATATATTTT,CASSYGQGARGNTIYF